One and the same sample provided the 10 T cell receptor beta chains below, sequenced in a study of CD8 T cells in ankylosing spondylitis. A single record per CDR3 protein comes from TCRdb applying MiXCR to the 5' RACE reads. Of some 150,000 distinct CDR3 sequences listed, around 10% are singletons. The sequenced sample consisted of blood, either unsorted or a sorted T cell fraction (not recorded which). The receptors shown here come from a female donor with ankylosing spondylitis or in good health (not recorded which).

In its sample, this clonotype was seen many times. The chain combines TRBV7-9 with TRBJ2-2, with D unresolved. Per germline, CDR1 SEHNR and CDR2 FQNEAQ (reference sequence). The CDR3 consists of 13 residues. V was shortened by 10 bases and J by 4 bases, with 13 bases between the two germline ends. CDR3 bases: TGTGCCACCTCCGGGTCTTCCACCGGGGAGCTGTTTTTT. Protein: CATSGSSTGELFF.

The rearrangement links TRBV7-3 to TRBJ2-3; 10 positions match TRBD2. Germline CDR1 SGHTA, CDR2 FQGTGA. The CDR3 is 15 amino acids. J was trimmed by 5 bases and V by 5 bases; bases with no gene match: 7. The CDR3 reads CASSLKRGGRDTQYF. CDR3 bases: TGTGCCAGCAGCCTCAAGCGGGGGGGCCGAGATACGCAGTATTTT.

This rearrangement joins TRBV3-1 to TRBJ2-1; D not resolved. The CDR3 has 14 amino acids. Germline lookup yields CDR1 LGHDT and CDR2 YNNKEL (reference sequence). V lost 4 bases, J lost 5 bases, and 12 bases lay in between. CDR3 amino acids: CASSRLTRNNEQFF. The CDR3, as DNA: TGTGCCAGCAGCCGCTTAACTCGAAACAATGAGCAGTTCTTC.

The table lists this clonotype with many counts. V usage is TRBV10-2 and J usage is TRBJ2-7, with 9 nucleotides matching TRBD1. Trimming removed 8 bases from V and 4 bases from J; junction bases left unmatched: 0. Germline V gene data show CDR1 as WSHSY and CDR2 as SAAADI. The CDR3 covers 11 residues. Written as DNA, the CDR3 is TGCGCCAGCGGACAGGGGTACGAGCAGTACTTC. This gives the protein CASGQGYEQYF.

This clonotype was recorded many times. The rearrangement links TRBV5-1 to TRBJ2-5, with TRBD2 matching over 10 bases. In germline, CDR1 is SGHRS, CDR2 YFSETQ. The CDR3 consists of 15 residues. The V gene end was trimmed by 1 base and the J gene end by 1 base; junction bases not matched to a gene: 1. CDR3: CASSLIAGGQETQYF. DNA for the CDR3: TGCGCCAGCAGCTTGATAGCGGGAGGCCAAGAGACCCAGTACTTC.

The chain recombines TRBV7-3 with TRBJ2-3; D ambiguous. The germline V gene encodes CDR1 SGHTA and CDR2 FQGTGA. The V end lost 0 bases, the J end lost 1 base, and 11 bases lay between the germline ends. The CDR3 extends over 16 amino acids. As DNA, the CDR3 is TGTGCCAGCAGCTTAACGGGGTTTCAGGGCACAGATACGCAGTATTTT. Its protein is CASSLTGFQGTDTQYF.

This clonotype was seen many times. V gene TRBV18 combines with J gene TRBJ1-1; D not resolved. CDR3 length equals 14 residues. CDR1 is KGHSH, CDR2 LQKENI, per germline. V lost 5 bases and J 5 bases, leaving 15 bases between the germline ends. The DNA of the CDR3 is TGTGCCAGCTCAGCCGACAAGTCGGGTACTGAAGCTTTCTTT. Protein product: CASSADKSGTEAFF.

This clonotype was counted at least ten times. This chain joins TRBV4-2 and TRBJ2-1; D might be TRBD1 or TRBD2, each matching 5 bases. The CDR3 runs to 13 residues. The germline V and J ends were trimmed by 6 bases and 8 bases, with 14 bases remaining between them. CDR1 and CDR2 from the germline V gene are LGHNA and YNFKEQ. Here the CDR3 reads CASRTGLIDEQFF. As DNA, the CDR3 is TGTGCCAGCAGAACAGGACTCATCGATGAGCAGTTCTTC.

The sample holds many counts of this clonotype. This sequence joins TRBV5-1 and TRBJ2-1; TRBD1 might be the D (6 bases). Trimming removed 1 base at V and 1 base at J, with 9 bases between. Germline CDR1 SGHRS, CDR2 YFSETQ. The CDR3 consists of 15 residues. The CDR3 DNA follows: TGCGCCAGCAGCTTGCAGGGGTTTTCCTACAATGAGCAGTTCTTC. Protein sequence: CASSLQGFSYNEQFF.

The genes are TRBV6-2 or TRBV6-3 and TRBJ1-5; D not resolved. Germline V CDR1 and CDR2: MNHEY, SVGEGT. This CDR3 spans 12 amino acids. With 6 bases removed from V and 4 bases from J, the gap between germline ends came to 7 bases. CDR3 amino acids: CASRPINQPQHF. The CDR3 nucleotides are TGTGCCAGCAGACCCATTAATCAGCCCCAGCATTTT.